A single sample is the source of the 13 T cell receptor beta chains below, sequenced in a study of blood T cell repertoires in COVID-19. The repertoire was sequenced with immunoSEQ multiplex PCR; TCRdb's copy has only in-frame clones and lacks some. The sample consists of 110,000 or so clones, over 60% of them appearing once. Sequenced sample: peripheral blood. These receptors were collected from a man in his 70s with acute or convalescent COVID-19.

CDR3 residues: CASSDGQWGYTF. The DNA of the CDR3 is TGTGCCAGCAGTGACGGACAGTGGGGCTACACCTTC. The J gene is TRBJ1-2, the V gene TRBV6-1; D may be TRBD1 (6 bases). Trimming cost V 3 bases and J 8 bases, with 10 bases left between them. CDR1 and CDR2 (germline): MNHNS, SASEGT. The CDR3 contains 12 residues.

This chain links TRBV20-1 with TRBJ2-3; D gene ambiguous. There are 11 residues in the CDR3. Trimming stripped 5 bases from V and 6 bases from J, with 9 bases between. Germline V lookup: CDR1 DFQATT, CDR2 SNEGSKA (reference sequence). This chain's CDR3 is CSASERDTQYF. DNA for the CDR3: TGCAGTGCTTCTGAGAGGGATACGCAGTATTTT.

The chain joins TRBV27 to TRBJ2-5; TRBD2 might be the D (5 bases). Germline V gene data show CDR1 as MNHEY and CDR2 as SMNVEV (reference sequence). CDR3 length equals 14 residues. Trimming removed 1 base at V and 5 bases at J, with 11 bases between. The CDR3 nucleotides read TGTGCCAGCAGTTTATGGGCCGGGGAGGAGACCCAGTACTTC. Translating it yields CASSLWAGEETQYF.

This clone was picked up a small number of times. The rearrangement uses TRBV3-1 (or the pseudogene TRBV3-2) and TRBJ1-1; TRBD1 is a possible D gene (6 bases). This CDR3 has 15 residues. Trimming removed 1 base from V and 2 bases from J, with 11 bases in between. Looked up from germline, CDR1 is LGHDT and CDR2 is YNNKEL (reference sequence). CDR3 loop: CASSQAAGVNTEAFF. The CDR3 DNA reads as TGTGCCAGCAGCCAAGCGGCAGGGGTAAACACTGAAGCTTTCTTT.

The rearrangement joins TRBV27 to TRBJ1-6; tentatively, D is TRBD1 (5 bases). The germline V and J ends were trimmed by 6 bases and 10 bases, with 10 bases remaining between them. This CDR3 comprises 12 residues. CDR1 MNHEY and CDR2 SMNVEV come from the germline V gene (reference sequence). This chain's CDR3 is CASSRARSPLHF. The DNA for the CDR3 is TGTGCCAGCAGCAGGGCCCGCTCACCCCTCCACTTT.

The chain is built from TRBV5-1 and TRBJ2-3, with no clear D. The V end was cut by 0 bases, the J end by 0 bases, with 5 bases between. Looked up from germline, CDR1 is SGHRS and CDR2 is YFSETQ. The CDR3 has 14 amino acids. Written as DNA, the CDR3 is TGCGCCAGCAGCTTGGCCCAGAGCACAGATACGCAGTATTTT. Protein sequence: CASSLAQSTDTQYF.

The V call is TRBV10-1, the J call TRBJ1-4, with 9 positions matching TRBD1. CDR1 and CDR2 (germline): WNHNN, SYGVQD (reference sequence). The junction had 8 bases not matched to a gene; V was cut back by 2 bases and J by 4 bases. This CDR3 is 17 amino acids long. CDR3 loop: CASSEPRTGVGNEKLFF. For the CDR3, the DNA is TGCGCCAGCAGTGAGCCGCGGACAGGGGTGGGTAATGAAAAACTGTTTTTT.

The chain employs TRBV29-1 and TRBJ2-7; 12 positions agree with TRBD2. The V segment lost 0 bases and the J segment 4 bases; nucleotides outside the gene matches: 4. Germline assignment: CDR1 SQVTM and CDR2 ANQGSEA. The CDR3 is 15 residues long. DNA for the CDR3: TGCAGCGTTGAAGAGACTAGCGGGAGCCAATACGAGCAGTACTTC. Amino acids: CSVEETSGSQYEQYF.

The genes are TRBV18 and TRBJ2-5; 8 nucleotides agree with TRBD2. Trimming at V came to 4 bases and at J to 2 bases, leaving 3 bases not matched to a gene. There are 14 residues in the CDR3. Germline CDR1 and CDR2: KGHSH and LQKENI. This chain's CDR3 is CASSQASGQETQYF. The CDR3 bases are TGTGCCAGCTCACAGGCTAGCGGGCAAGAGACCCAGTACTTC. Full variable domain (rest looked up from reference TRBV18 and TRBJ2-5): NAGVMQNPRHLVRRRGQEARLRCSPMKGHSHVYWYRQLPEEGLKFMVYLQKENIIDESGMPKERFSAEFPKEGPSILRIQQVVRGDSAAYFCASSQASGQETQYFGPGTRLLVL.

The chain carries TRBV5-1 and TRBJ2-2, with 9 bases aligning to TRBD2. J lost 7 bases, V lost 0 bases, and 4 bases had no gene match. The CDR3 is 15 amino acids. Germline CDR1 is SGHRS and CDR2 is YFSETQ. CDR3 coding DNA: TGCGCCAGCAGCTTGGCCATGACTAGCGGCGGGGAGCTGTTTTTT. Encoded protein: CASSLAMTSGGELFF.

This chain links TRBV27 with TRBJ2-1; D is perhaps TRBD1 (6 bases). The CDR3 totals 12 residues. Germline CDR1 reads MNHEY; CDR2 reads SMNVEV (reference sequence). Trimming pared 2 bases from V and 7 bases from J, leaving 6 bases between. Here the CDR3 DNA reads TGTGCCAGCAGTTTACAGGGGAATGAGCAGTTCTTC. This sequence encodes CASSLQGNEQFF.

Notes on this clone: The junction departs from germline at one end; a sequencing error may be responsible. The genes are TRBV2 and TRBJ2-5; no reliable D call. The CDR3 has 14 amino acids. Germline V lookup: CDR1 SNHLY, CDR2 FYNNEI. CDR3 sequence reads: CASSEVSNQETQYF. The CDR3 DNA is TGTGCCAGCAGTGAAGTGTCGAACCAGGAGACCCAGTACTTC.

This clone was found a few times. V is TRBV29-1 and J is TRBJ1-2; no definite D call. The CDR3 sequence is 12 residues long. The germline V and J ends were trimmed by 4 bases and 4 bases, with 10 bases remaining between them. The germline V gene encodes CDR1 SQVTM and CDR2 ANQGSEA. CDR3 DNA sequence: TGCAGCGTTGTGGACTTTCTCTATGGCTACACCTTC. This codes for CSVVDFLYGYTF.